This T cell receptor beta chain stems from a study of cytomegalovirus exposure and HLA in healthy donors. Study-wide results and caveats: The likely explanation for a cluster of highly shared sequence variants was sequencing artifact. A few CMV-associated chains proved CMV antigen-specific in vitro.

Comments on this clone: What it binds is unknown.

Primers included in the PCR were 60 Vbeta and 13 Jbeta primers. Only in-frame clones appear in the TCRdb table, and some are missing; sequencing was by immunoSEQ multiplex PCR. This sample lists roughly 100,000 clones; its ten largest clones have about 3%. The germline gives CDR1 MNHNS, CDR2 SASEGT. This CDR3 has 14 amino acids. This sequence originates from a middle-aged man in good health and CMV-seronegative. V is TRBV6-1 and J is TRBJ2-5; 12 positions agree with TRBD2. The end of the DNA fits TRBJ2-7 better, so the J call may be wrong. Sequenced: PBMCs. The CDR3 bases are TGTGCCAGCAGTGTCAGACTAGCGGGAGACGAGCAGTACTTC. Its translation is CASSVRLAGDEQYF.